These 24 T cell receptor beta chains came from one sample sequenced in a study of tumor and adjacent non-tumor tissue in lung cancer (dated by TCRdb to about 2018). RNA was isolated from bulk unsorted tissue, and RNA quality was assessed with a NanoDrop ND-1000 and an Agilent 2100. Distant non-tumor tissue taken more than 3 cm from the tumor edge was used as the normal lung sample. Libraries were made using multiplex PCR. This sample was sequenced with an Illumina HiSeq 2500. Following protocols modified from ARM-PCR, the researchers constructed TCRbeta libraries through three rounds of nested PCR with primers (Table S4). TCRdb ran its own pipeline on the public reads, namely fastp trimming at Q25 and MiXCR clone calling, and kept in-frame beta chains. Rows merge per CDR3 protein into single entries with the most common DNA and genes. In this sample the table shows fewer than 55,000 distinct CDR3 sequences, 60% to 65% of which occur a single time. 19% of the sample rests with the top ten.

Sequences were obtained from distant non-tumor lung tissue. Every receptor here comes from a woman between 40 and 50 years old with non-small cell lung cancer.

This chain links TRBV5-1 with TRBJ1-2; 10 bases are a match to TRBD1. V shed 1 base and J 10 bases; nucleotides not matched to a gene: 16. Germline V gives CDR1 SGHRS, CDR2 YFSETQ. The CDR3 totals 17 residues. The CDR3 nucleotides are TGCGCCAGCAGCTTGACTCCCTTGGGACAGGGGATATCTGACTACACCTTC. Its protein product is CASSLTPLGQGISDYTF.

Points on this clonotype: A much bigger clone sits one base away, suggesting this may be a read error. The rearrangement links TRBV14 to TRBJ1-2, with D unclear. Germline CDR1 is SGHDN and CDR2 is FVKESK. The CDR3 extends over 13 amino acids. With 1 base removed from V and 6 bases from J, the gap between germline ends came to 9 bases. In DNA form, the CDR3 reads TGTGCCAGCAGCCAAGGGATGAATGATGGCTACACCTTC. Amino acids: CASSQGMNDGYTF. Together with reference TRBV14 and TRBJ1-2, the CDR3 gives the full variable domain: EAGVTQFPSHSVIEKGQTVTLRCDPISGHDNLYWYRRVMGKEIKFLLHFVKESKQDESGMPNNRFLAERTGGTYSTLKVQPAELEDSGVYFCASSQGMNDGYTFGSGTRLTVV.

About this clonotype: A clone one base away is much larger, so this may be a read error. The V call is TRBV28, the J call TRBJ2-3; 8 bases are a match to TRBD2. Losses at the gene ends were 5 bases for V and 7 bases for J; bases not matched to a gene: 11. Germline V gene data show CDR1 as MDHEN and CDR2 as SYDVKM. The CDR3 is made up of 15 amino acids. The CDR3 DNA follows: TGTGCCAGCAGTCTCGGACTAACGGGAGGGTATACGCAGTATTTT. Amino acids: CASSLGLTGGYTQYF. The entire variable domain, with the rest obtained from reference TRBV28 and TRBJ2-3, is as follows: DVKVTQSSRYLVKRTGEKVFLECVQDMDHENMFWYRQDPGLGLRLIYFSYDVKMKEKGDIPEGYSVSREKKERFSLILESASTNQTSMYLCASSLGLTGGYTQYFGPGTRLTVL.

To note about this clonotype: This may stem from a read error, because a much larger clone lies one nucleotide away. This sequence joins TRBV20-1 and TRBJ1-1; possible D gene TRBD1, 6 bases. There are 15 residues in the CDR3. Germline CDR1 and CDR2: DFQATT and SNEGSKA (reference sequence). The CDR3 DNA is TGCAGTGCTAGGGAGGGGGGGGCCAGAAACACTGAAGCTTCCTTT. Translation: CSAREGGARNTEASF.

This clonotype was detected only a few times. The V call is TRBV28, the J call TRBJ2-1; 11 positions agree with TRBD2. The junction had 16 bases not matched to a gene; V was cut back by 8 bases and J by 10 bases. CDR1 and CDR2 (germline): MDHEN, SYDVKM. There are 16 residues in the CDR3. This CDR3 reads CASSGISGRAWGEQFF. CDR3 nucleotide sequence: TGTGCCAGCTCGGGAATTAGCGGGAGGGCCTGGGGGGAGCAGTTCTTC. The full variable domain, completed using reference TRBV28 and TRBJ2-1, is DVKVTQSSRYLVKRTGEKVFLECVQDMDHENMFWYRQDPGLGLRLIYFSYDVKMKEKGDIPEGYSVSREKKERFSLILESASTNQTSMYLCASSGISGRAWGEQFFGPGTRLTVL.

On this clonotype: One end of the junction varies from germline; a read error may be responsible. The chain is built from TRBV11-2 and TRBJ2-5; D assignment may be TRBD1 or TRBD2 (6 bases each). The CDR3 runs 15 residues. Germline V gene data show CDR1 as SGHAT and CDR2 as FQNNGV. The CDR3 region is CPSSLRQAEGETQYF. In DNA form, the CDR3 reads TGTCCCAGTAGCCTAAGACAGGCGGAGGGGGAGACCCAGTACTTC.

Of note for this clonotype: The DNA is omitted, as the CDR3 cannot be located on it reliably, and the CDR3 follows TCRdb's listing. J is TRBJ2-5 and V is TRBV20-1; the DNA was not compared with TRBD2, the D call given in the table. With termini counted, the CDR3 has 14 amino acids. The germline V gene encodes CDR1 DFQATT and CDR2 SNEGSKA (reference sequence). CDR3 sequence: CSARIVGSGATKYF.

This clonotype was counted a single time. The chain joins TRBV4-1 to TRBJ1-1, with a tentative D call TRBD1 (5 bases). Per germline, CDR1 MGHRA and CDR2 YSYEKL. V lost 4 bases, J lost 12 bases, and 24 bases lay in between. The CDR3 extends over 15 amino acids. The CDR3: CASSPSVRGITETFF. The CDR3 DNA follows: TGCGCCAGCAGCCCGTCGGTTAGGGGAATTACTGAGACTTTCTTT.

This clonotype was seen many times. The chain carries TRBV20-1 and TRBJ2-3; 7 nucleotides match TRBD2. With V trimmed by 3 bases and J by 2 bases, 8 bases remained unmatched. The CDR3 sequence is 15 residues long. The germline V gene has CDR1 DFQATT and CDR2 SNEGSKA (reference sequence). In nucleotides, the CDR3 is TGCAGTGCTAGTCCCCAAGCGGGGAACACAGATACGCAGTATTTT. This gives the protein CSASPQAGNTDTQYF.

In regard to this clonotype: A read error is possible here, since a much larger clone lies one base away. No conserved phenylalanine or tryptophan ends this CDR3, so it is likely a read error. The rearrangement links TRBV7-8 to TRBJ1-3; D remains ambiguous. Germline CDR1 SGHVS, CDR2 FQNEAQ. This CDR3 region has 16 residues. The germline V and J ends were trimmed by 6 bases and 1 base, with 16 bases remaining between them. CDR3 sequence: CASRSADNLSGNTIYL. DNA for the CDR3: TGTGCCAGCAGGTCGGCTGACAACTTGTCTGGAAACACCATATATTTA.

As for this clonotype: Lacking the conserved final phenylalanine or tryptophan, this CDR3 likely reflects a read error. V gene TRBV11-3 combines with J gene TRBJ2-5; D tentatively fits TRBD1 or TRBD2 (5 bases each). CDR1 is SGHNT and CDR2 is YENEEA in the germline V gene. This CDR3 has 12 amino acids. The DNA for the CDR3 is TGTGCCAACAGCTTAGAAGGGGAGATCCAGTACTCC. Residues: CANSLEGEIQYS.

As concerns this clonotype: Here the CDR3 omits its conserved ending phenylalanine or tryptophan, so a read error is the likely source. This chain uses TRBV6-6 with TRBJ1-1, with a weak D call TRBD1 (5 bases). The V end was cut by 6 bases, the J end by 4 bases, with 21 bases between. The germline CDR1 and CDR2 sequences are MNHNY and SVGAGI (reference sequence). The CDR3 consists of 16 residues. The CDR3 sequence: CASSYGTGRGGTEAFI. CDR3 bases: TGTGCCAGCAGCTACGGTACGGGGCGGGGGGGCACTGAAGCTTTCATT.

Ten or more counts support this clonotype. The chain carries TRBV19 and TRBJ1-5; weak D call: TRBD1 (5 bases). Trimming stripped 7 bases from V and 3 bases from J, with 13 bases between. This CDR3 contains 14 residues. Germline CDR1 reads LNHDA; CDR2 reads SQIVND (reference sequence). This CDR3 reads CASKDAGNNQPQHF. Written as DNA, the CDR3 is TGTGCCAGTAAGGATGCAGGGAACAATCAGCCCCAGCATTTT. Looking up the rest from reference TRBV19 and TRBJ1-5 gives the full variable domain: DGGITQSPKYLFRKEGQNVTLSCEQNLNHDAMYWYRQDPGQGLRLIYYSQIVNDFQKGDIAEGYSVSREKKESFPLTVTSAQKNPTAFYLCASKDAGNNQPQHFGDGTRLSIL.

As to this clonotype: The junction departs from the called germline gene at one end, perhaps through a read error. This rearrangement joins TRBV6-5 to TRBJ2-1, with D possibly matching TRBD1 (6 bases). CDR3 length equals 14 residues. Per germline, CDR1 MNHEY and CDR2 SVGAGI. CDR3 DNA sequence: TGTGCCAACAGTTTCCAACAGGGTTGGGATGAGCAATTCTTC. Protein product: CANSFQQGWDEQFF.

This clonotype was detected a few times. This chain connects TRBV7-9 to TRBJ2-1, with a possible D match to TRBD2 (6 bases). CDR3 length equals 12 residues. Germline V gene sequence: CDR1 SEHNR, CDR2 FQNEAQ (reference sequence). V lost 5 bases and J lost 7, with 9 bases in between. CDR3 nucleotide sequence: TGTGCCAGCAGCCCCGGGACTAATGAGCAGTTCTTC. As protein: CASSPGTNEQFF. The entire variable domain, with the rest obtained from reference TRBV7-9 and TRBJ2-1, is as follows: DTGVSQNPRHKITKRGQNVTFRCDPISEHNRLYWYRQTLGQGPEFLTYFQNEAQLEKSRLLSDRFSAERPKGSFSTLEIQRTEQGDSAMYLCASSPGTNEQFFGPGTRLTVL.

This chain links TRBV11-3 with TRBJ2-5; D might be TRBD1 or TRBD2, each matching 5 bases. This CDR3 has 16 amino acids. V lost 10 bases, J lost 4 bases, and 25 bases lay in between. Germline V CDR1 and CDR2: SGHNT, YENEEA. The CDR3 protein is CATSVSANRGRETQYF. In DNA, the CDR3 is TGTGCCACTTCGGTTTCGGCCAATCGGGGCCGAGAGACCCAGTACTTC.

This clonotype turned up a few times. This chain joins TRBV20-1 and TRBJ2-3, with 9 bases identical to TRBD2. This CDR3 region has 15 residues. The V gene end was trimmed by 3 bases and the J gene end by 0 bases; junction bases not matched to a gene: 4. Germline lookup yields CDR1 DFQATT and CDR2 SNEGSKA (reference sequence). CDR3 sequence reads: CSASSLAGSTDTQYF. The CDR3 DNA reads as TGCAGTGCTAGTTCCCTAGCGGGAAGCACAGATACGCAGTATTTT.

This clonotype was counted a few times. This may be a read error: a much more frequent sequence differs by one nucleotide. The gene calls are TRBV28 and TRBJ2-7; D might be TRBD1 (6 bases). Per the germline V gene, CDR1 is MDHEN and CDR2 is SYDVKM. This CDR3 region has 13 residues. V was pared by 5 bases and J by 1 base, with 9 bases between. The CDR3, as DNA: TGTGCCAGCAGTCCAGGACAGTCCTACGAGCAGTACTTC. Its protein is CASSPGQSYEQYF.

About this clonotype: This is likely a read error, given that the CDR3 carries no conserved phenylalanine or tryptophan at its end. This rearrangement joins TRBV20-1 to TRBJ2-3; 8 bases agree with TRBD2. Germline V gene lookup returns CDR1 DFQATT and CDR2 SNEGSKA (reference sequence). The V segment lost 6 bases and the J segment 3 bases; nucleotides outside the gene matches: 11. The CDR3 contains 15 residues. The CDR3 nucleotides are TGCAGTGCCAGGGAGGCAGCGGGAGAAACAGATACGCAGTATCTT. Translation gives CSAREAAGETDTQYL.

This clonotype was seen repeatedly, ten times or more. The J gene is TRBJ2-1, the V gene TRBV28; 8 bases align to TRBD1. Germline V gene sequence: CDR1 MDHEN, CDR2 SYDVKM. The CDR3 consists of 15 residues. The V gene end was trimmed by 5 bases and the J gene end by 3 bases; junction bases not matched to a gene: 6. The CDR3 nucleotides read TGTGCCAGCAGTACCGACAGGGGCCACTACAATGAGCAGTTCTTC. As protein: CASSTDRGHYNEQFF.

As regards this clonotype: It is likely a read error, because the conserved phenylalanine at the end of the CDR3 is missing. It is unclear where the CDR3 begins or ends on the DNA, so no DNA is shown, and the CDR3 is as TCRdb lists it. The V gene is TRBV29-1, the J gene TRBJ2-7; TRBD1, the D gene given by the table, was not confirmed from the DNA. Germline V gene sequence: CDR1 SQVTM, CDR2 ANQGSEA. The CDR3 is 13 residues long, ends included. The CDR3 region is CSVSTGQGYEQYS.

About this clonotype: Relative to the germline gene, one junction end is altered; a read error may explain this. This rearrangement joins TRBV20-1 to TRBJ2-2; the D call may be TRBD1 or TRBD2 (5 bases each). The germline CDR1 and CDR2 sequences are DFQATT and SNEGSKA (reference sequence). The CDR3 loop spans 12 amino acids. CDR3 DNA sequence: TGCAGTGCTAGAAAGGACATCGGGGAGCTCTTTTTT. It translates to CSARKDIGELFF.

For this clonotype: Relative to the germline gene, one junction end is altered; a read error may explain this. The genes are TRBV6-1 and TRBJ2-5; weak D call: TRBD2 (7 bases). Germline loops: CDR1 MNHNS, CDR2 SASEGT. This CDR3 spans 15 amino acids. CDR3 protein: CTSSGGGAGEETKYF. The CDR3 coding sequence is TGTACCAGCAGTGGGGGGGGGGCAGGGGAAGAGACCAAGTACTTC.

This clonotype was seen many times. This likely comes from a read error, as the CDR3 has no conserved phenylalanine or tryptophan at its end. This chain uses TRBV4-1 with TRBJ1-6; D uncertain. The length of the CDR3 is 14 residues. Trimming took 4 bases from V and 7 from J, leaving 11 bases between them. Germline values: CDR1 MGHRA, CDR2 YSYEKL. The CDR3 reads CASSPGPNNSPLHL. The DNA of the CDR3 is TGCGCCAGCAGCCCCGGACCCAACAATTCACCCCTCCACCTT.